Listed below are T cell receptor beta chains from one sample, sequenced in a study of CD8+CD57+ T cells in acquired aplastic anemia. TCRdb reprocessed the reads with MiXCR, giving one entry per CDR3 protein. The data contain about 400,000 distinct CDR3 sequences, 55% to 75% of them seen just once; the ten biggest clones take up approximately 3.9%. The sequenced sample was sorted CD4+, CD8+, or CD8+CD57+ T cells (not recorded which) from PBMCs. Source of these receptors: a human donor in good health, serving as a control. The CDR3 runs from the conserved cysteine through the conserved F or W. D genes are given only for firm matches. Size values are once, few and many counts, or a class for expanded clones, and some rows have none.

v_gene: TRBV3-1
d_gene: TRBD1
j_gene: TRBJ1-6
abundance: many
CDR3aa: CASSQAVGTAITLHF
CDR3nt: TGTGCCAGCAGCCAAGCAGTAGGGACAGCCATCACCCTCCACTTT

v_gene: TRBV2
d_gene: .
j_gene: TRBJ2-7
abundance: many
CDR3aa: CASSDGYGSYEQYF
CDR3nt: TGTGCCAGCAGTGACGGGTACGGTTCCTACGAGCAGTACTTC

v_gene: TRBV2
d_gene: TRBD1
j_gene: TRBJ1-2
abundance: .
CDR3aa: CASTGGRLDYGHTF
CDR3nt: TGTGCCAGCACAGGGGGCAGGCTTGACTATGGCCACACCTTT

v_gene: TRBV2
d_gene: TRBD2
j_gene: TRBJ2-2
abundance: once
CDR3aa: CATSRETSSYTGDLFF
CDR3nt: TGTGCCACCAGCAGGGAGACTAGCTCGTACACCGGGGATCTGTTTTTT

v_gene: TRBV6-5
d_gene: .
j_gene: TRBJ1-3
abundance: many
CDR3aa: CASSYSQPGAGNTIYF
CDR3nt: TGTGCCAGCAGTTACTCCCAGCCGGGGGCTGGAAACACCATATATTTT

v_gene: TRBV19
d_gene: TRBD1
j_gene: TRBJ2-1
abundance: .
CDR3aa: CASVTQGDSYNEQFF
CDR3nt: TGTGCCAGTGTAACTCAGGGGGACTCCTACAATGAGCAGTTCTTC

v_gene: TRBV9
d_gene: TRBD1
j_gene: TRBJ1-5
abundance: .
CDR3aa: CASSVEGTGAQPQHF
CDR3nt: TGTGCCAGCAGCGTAGAAGGGACAGGGGCCCAGCCCCAGCATTTT

v_gene: TRBV20-1
d_gene: .
j_gene: TRBJ2-5
abundance: many
CDR3aa: CSAMVAKQETQYF
CDR3nt: TGCAGTGCCATGGTGGCCAAACAAGAGACCCAGTACTTC

v_gene: TRBV2
d_gene: .
j_gene: TRBJ2-7
abundance: .
CDR3aa: CASSEMDEQYF
CDR3nt: TGTGCCAGCAGTGAGATGGACGAGCAGTACTTC

v_gene: TRBV10-3
d_gene: .
j_gene: TRBJ1-1
abundance: few
CDR3aa: CAISRTGNTEAFF
CDR3nt: TGTGCCATCAGCCGGACCGGGAACACTGAAGCTTTCTTT

v_gene: TRBV2
d_gene: .
j_gene: TRBJ2-6
abundance: many
CDR3aa: CASSVPDRYSGANVLTF
CDR3nt: TGTGCCAGCAGCGTACCCGACAGGTACTCTGGGGCCAACGTCCTGACTTTC

v_gene: TRBV15
d_gene: TRBD1
j_gene: TRBJ2-5
abundance: once
CDR3aa: CATSSGDRALETQYF
CDR3nt: TGTGCCACCAGCAGCGGAGACAGGGCTTTAGAGACCCAGTACTTC

v_gene: TRBV10-3
d_gene: TRBD1
j_gene: TRBJ2-7
abundance: few
CDR3aa: CAISELGDRESSYEQYF
CDR3nt: TGTGCCATCAGTGAGCTTGGGGACAGGGAGAGCTCCTACGAGCAGTACTTC

v_gene: TRBV29-1
d_gene: .
j_gene: TRBJ1-1
abundance: .
CDR3aa: CSRRVTAEALF
CDR3nt: TGCAGCCGCAGGGTGACCGCTGAAGCTTTATTT

v_gene: TRBV19
d_gene: .
j_gene: TRBJ2-3
abundance: once
CDR3aa: CASSRPISTNNAQFF
CDR3nt: TGTGCCAGTAGTAGACCCATTTCCACGAACAATGCGCAGTTCTTT

v_gene: TRBV7-6
d_gene: .
j_gene: TRBJ1-1
abundance: .
CDR3aa: CASSLGGSRVGEAFF
CDR3nt: TGTGCCAGCAGCTTAGGAGGGAGCAGGGTAGGGGAAGCTTTCTTT

v_gene: TRBV7-2
d_gene: .
j_gene: TRBJ1-2
abundance: once
CDR3aa: CASSHEDHSPLHFTF
CDR3nt: TGTGCCAGCAGTCATGAGGATCATTCACCCCTCCACTTCACCTTC

v_gene: TRBV15
d_gene: .
j_gene: TRBJ2-3
abundance: .
CDR3aa: CATSRDGQSSTDTQYF
CDR3nt: TGTGCCACCAGCAGAGACGGACAGTCTAGCACAGATACGCAGTATTTT

v_gene: TRBV7-2
d_gene: TRBD1
j_gene: TRBJ1-6
abundance: .
CDR3aa: CASSPGQGDEQYFF
CDR3nt: TGTGCCAGCAGCCCGGGACAGGGGGACGAGCAGTACTTCTTT

v_gene: TRBV7-2
d_gene: .
j_gene: TRBJ1-2
abundance: .
CDR3aa: CASSLAGRVADTQF
CDR3nt: TGTGCCAGCAGCTTAGCGGGAAGGGTAGCAGATACGCAGTTC

v_gene: TRBV20-1
d_gene: .
j_gene: TRBJ1-4
abundance: .
CDR3aa: CSARRAAQPQKLFF
CDR3nt: TGCAGCGCCAGGAGGGCGGCTCAGCCCCAAAAACTGTTTTTT

v_gene: TRBV2
d_gene: TRBD1
j_gene: TRBJ2-6
abundance: .
CDR3aa: CAITTNQGAGANVLTF
CDR3nt: TGTGCCATCACAACCAATCAGGGGGCTGGGGCCAACGTCCTGACTTTC

v_gene: TRBV20-1
d_gene: TRBD2
j_gene: TRBJ2-1
abundance: many
CDR3aa: CSARDGQLAGAEGEQFF
CDR3nt: TGCAGTGCTAGAGATGGACAACTAGCGGGGGCCGAAGGTGAGCAGTTCTTC

v_gene: TRBV6-5
d_gene: .
j_gene: TRBJ2-1
abundance: .
CDR3aa: CATTFSRNEQFF
CDR3nt: TGTGCCACCACGTTCTCGAGGAATGAGCAGTTCTTC

v_gene: TRBV15
d_gene: .
j_gene: TRBJ1-6
abundance: few
CDR3aa: CATSRDSSLHF
CDR3nt: TGTGCCACCAGCAGAGATTCATCCCTCCACTTT

v_gene: TRBV4-2
d_gene: TRBD1
j_gene: TRBJ1-3
abundance: .
CDR3aa: CASSQDELQGDTIYF
CDR3nt: TGTGCCAGCAGCCAAGATGAGTTACAGGGGGACACCATATATTTT

v_gene: TRBV6-1
d_gene: .
j_gene: TRBJ2-6
abundance: .
CDR3aa: CAGTVQAGANVLTF
CDR3nt: TGTGCCGGCACCGTACAGGCTGGGGCCAACGTCCTGACTTTC

v_gene: TRBV20-1
d_gene: .
j_gene: TRBJ1-2
abundance: .
CDR3aa: CSGVMGVAHTF
CDR3nt: TGCAGCGGAGTCATGGGGGTCGCCCACACCTTC

v_gene: TRBV12-3/TRBV12-4
d_gene: TRBD2
j_gene: TRBJ2-2
abundance: many
CDR3aa: CASTPSGGQGTGELFF
CDR3nt: TGTGCCAGCACCCCGAGCGGGGGGCAGGGCACCGGGGAGCTGTTTTTT

v_gene: TRBV7-6
d_gene: TRBD1
j_gene: TRBJ1-3
abundance: many
CDR3aa: CASSARGSGNTIYF
CDR3nt: TGTGCCAGCAGCGCCAGGGGGTCCGGAAACACCATATATTTT

v_gene: TRBV20-1
d_gene: .
j_gene: TRBJ1-6
abundance: .
CDR3aa: CSARYPPVNIHF
CDR3nt: TGCAGTGCTAGATATCCCCCCGTGAACATCCACTTT

v_gene: TRBV7-3
d_gene: .
j_gene: TRBJ1-1
abundance: .
CDR3aa: CASRQSPMNTEAFF
CDR3nt: TGTGCCAGCAGGCAGTCACCGATGAACACTGAAGCTTTCTTT

v_gene: TRBV20-1
d_gene: TRBD1
j_gene: TRBJ2-5
abundance: .
CDR3aa: CSAKTGGAGETQYF
CDR3nt: TGCAGTGCCAAGACAGGGGGCGCAGGAGAGACCCAGTACTTC

v_gene: TRBV20-1
d_gene: TRBD1
j_gene: TRBJ1-5
abundance: many
CDR3aa: CSAQGAGGDQPQHF
CDR3nt: TGCAGTGCTCAGGGGGCAGGGGGGGATCAGCCCCAGCATTTT

v_gene: TRBV20-1
d_gene: .
j_gene: TRBJ1-5
abundance: .
CDR3aa: CSATSGGGHAQHF
CDR3nt: TGCAGCGCCACTAGCGGGGGAGGTCACGCCCAGCATTTT

v_gene: TRBV7-2
d_gene: .
j_gene: TRBJ1-3
abundance: .
CDR3aa: CASSQDSSGNTMQF
CDR3nt: TGTGCCAGCAGCCAGGACAGCTCTGGAAACACCATGCAGTTT

v_gene: TRBV5-6
d_gene: .
j_gene: TRBJ2-7
abundance: .
CDR3aa: CASSLQETQPGEQYF
CDR3nt: TGTGCCAGCAGCCTGCAAGAGACGCAGCCGGGCGAGCAGTACTTC

v_gene: TRBV9
d_gene: .
j_gene: TRBJ1-1
abundance: .
CDR3aa: CASSVSGIIYEQFF
CDR3nt: TGTGCCAGCAGCGTGTCGGGAATAATCTACGAACAGTTCTTT

v_gene: TRBV5-8
d_gene: .
j_gene: TRBJ1-1
abundance: .
CDR3aa: CASSFQGKGEAFF
CDR3nt: TGTGCCAGCAGCTTCCAGGGGAAGGGTGAAGCTTTCTTT

v_gene: TRBV7-3
d_gene: .
j_gene: TRBJ2-1
abundance: .
CDR3aa: CASNRDTNNEQFF
CDR3nt: TGTGCCAGCAACCGGGACACTAACAATGAGCAGTTCTTC

v_gene: TRBV5-4
d_gene: .
j_gene: TRBJ2-7
abundance: .
CDR3aa: CASSTQGPSYEQYF
CDR3nt: TGTGCCAGCAGCACCCAGGGGCCCAGCTACGAGCAGTACTTC

v_gene: TRBV7-2
d_gene: .
j_gene: TRBJ2-7
abundance: once
CDR3aa: CASSLGTGGGHYGYF
CDR3nt: TGTGCCAGCAGCTTAGGGACCGGGGGTGGCCACTATGGCTACTTC